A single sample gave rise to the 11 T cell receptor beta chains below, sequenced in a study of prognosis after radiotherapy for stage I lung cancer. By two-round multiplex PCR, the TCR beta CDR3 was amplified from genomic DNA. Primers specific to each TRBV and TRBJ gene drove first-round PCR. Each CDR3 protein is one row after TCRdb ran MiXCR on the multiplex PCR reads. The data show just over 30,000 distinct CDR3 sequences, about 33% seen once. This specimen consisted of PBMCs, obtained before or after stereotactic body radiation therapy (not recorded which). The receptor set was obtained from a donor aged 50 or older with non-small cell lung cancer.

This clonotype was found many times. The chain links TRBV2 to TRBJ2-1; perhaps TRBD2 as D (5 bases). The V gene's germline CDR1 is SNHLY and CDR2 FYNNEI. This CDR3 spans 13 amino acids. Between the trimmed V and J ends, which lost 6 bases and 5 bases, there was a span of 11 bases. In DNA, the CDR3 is TGTGCCAGCAGCCAGCGGAGAGACAATGAGCAGTTCTTC. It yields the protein CASSQRRDNEQFF.

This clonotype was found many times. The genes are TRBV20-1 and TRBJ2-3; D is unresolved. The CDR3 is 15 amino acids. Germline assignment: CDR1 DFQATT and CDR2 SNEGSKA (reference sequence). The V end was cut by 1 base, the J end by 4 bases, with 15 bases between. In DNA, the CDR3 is TGCAGTGCTAGAGGCCAGCAACAGAACGCAGATACGCAGTATTTT. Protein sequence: CSARGQQQNADTQYF.

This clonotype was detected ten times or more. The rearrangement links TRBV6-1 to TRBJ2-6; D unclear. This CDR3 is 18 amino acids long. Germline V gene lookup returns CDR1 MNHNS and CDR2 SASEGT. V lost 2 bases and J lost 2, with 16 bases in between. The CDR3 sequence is CASSELPGTPAGANVLTF. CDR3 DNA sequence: TGTGCCAGCAGTGAACTTCCGGGCACCCCGGCTGGGGCCAACGTCCTGACTTTC.

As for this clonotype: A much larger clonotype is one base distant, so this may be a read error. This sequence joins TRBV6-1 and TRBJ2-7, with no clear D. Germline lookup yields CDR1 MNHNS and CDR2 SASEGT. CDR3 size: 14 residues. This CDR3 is CDGSPSGPAYEQYF. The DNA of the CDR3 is TGTGACGGCAGTCCTTCCGGGCCCGCCTACGAGCAGTACTTC.

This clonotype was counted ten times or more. The CDR3 DNA follows: TGTGCCTGGAGTGTAGGATATTCGGGCAGGGGGGATAAACTGTTTTTT. Its protein is CAWSVGYSGRGDKLFF. This rearrangement joins TRBV30 to TRBJ1-4, with TRBD1 matching 7 bases. Germline V CDR1 and CDR2: GTSNPN, SVGIG (reference sequence). There are 16 residues in the CDR3. V was pared by 0 bases and J by 11 bases, with 15 bases of the junction left unmatched.

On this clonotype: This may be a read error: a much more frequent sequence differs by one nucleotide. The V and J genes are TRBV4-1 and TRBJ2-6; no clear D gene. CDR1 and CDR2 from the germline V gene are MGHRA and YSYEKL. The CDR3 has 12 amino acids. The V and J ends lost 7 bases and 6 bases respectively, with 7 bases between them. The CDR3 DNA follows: TGCGCCAGCAAAGGTGCGGCCAACGTCCTGACTTTC. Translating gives CASKGAANVLTF.

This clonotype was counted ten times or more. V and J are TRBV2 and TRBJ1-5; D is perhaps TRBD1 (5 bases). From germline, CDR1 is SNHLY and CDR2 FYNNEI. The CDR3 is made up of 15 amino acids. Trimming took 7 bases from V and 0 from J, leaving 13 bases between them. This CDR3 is CASTRGPYSNQPQHF. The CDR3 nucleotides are TGTGCCAGCACGCGGGGACCTTATAGCAATCAGCCCCAGCATTTT.

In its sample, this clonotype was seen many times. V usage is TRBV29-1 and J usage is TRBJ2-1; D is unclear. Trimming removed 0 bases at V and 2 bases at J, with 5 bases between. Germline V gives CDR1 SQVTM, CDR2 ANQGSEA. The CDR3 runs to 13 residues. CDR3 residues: CSVEEAAYNEQFF. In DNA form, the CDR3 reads TGCAGCGTTGAAGAGGCAGCCTACAATGAGCAGTTCTTC.

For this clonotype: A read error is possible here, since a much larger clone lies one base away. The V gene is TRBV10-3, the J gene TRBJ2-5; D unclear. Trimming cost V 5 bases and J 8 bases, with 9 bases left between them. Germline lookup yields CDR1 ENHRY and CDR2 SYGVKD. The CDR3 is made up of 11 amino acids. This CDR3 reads CAISKRDTQYF. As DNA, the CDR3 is TGTGCCATCAGTAAGCGCGATACCCAGTACTTC.

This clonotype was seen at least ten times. CDR3 DNA: TGTGCCAGCAGCTCTTTGATGGGTTACAATGAGCAGTTCTTC. It encodes CASSSLMGYNEQFF. The chain couples TRBV11-2 to TRBJ2-1; unclear D gene. V lost 4 bases, J lost 4 bases, and 11 bases lay in between. The V gene's germline CDR1 is SGHAT and CDR2 FQNNGV. CDR3 length: 14 amino acids. Full variable domain (outside the CDR3, taken from reference TRBV11-2 and TRBJ2-1): EAGVAQSPRYKIIEKRQSVAFWCNPISGHATLYWYQQILGQGPKLLIQFQNNGVVDDSQLPKDRFSAERLKGVDSTLKIQPAKLEDSAVYLCASSSLMGYNEQFFGPGTRLTVL.

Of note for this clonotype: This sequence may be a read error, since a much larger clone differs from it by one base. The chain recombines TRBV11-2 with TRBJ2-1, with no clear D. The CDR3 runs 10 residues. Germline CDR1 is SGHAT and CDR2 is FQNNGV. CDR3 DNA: TGTGCCAGCATCTTAAAGGAGCAGTTCTTC. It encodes CASILKEQFF.